The present T cell receptor beta chain was sequenced within a study of cytomegalovirus exposure and HLA in healthy donors. As for the study in general: Early release data held roughly 90 million unique TCRs from HLA-typed donors.

While unrecorded immune exposures were likely, the donors were nominally healthy when sampled. Amplification used 60 Vbeta primers and 13 Jbeta primers. Profiled with immunoSEQ multiplex PCR; TCRdb holds only in-frame clones, not every one. Among roughly 190,000 clones, about 80% were seen once, and the ten largest hold 13% to 15%. Whole-study findings and limits: Prediction of most subjects' HLA-A and HLA-B alleles by TCR beta sequences was reportedly accurate. Later analysis showed most CMV-associated TCR beta chains appearing HLA-restricted.

The CDR3 spans 16 residues. To note about this clone: Its antigen is undetermined.

The V gene is TRBV21-1, the J gene TRBJ1-5. TRBV21-1 is tagged as a pseudogene. Specimen: PBMCs. This clonotype was obtained from a woman in her 30s in good health and CMV-seropositive. CDR3 nucleotides: TGTGCCAGCAGCAAAGACGGACGGGGTAGCAATCAGCCCCAGCATTTT. Protein product: CASSKDGRGSNQPQHF.